The rows below give T cell receptor beta chains drawn from one sample of a study of cytomegalovirus exposure and HLA in healthy donors. Profiling relied on immunoSEQ multiplex PCR, and the TCRdb table lists in-frame clones only, not all of them. The sample consists of 160,000 or so clones, around four fifths of them appearing once. The sequencing input was PBMCs. These receptors all come from a male donor in good health and CMV-seronegative. Each CDR3 is given with its conserved first and last residue. D genes are given only for firm matches.

J gene	D gene	V gene	CDR3 protein	CDR3 DNA
TRBJ2-1	NA	TRBV19	CASSITLSGEQFF	TGTGCCAGTAGTATAACGCTTTCGGGTGAGCAGTTCTTC
TRBJ2-6	TRBD1	TRBV30	CAWGTGLSGANVLTF	TGTGCCTGGGGGACAGGGCTGTCTGGGGCCAACGTCCTGACTTTC
TRBJ2-1	NA	TRBV18	CASSSRRDEQFF	TGTGCCAGCTCCTCCAGACGGGATGAGCAGTTCTTC
TRBJ1-2	TRBD1	TRBV5-5	CASSLVVRGGTGRNGYTF	TGTGCCAGCAGCTTGGTCGTCCGTGGGGGGACAGGGAGGAATGGCTACACCTTC
TRBJ2-7	TRBD1	TRBV23-1	CASSQSVRDRTYEQYF	TGCGCCAGCAGTCAATCAGTTAGGGACAGGACCTACGAGCAGTACTTC
TRBJ2-7	TRBD1	TRBV28	CASSNGQGWYEQYF	TGTGCCAGCAGTAACGGACAGGGATGGTACGAGCAGTACTTC
TRBJ1-5	NA	TRBV27	CASSPLTVQGDQPQHF	TGTGCCAGCAGTCCGCTGACCGTACAGGGCGACCAGCCCCAGCATTTT
TRBJ2-1	TRBD2	TRBV7-9	CASSPAQREGDEQFF	TGTGCCAGCAGCCCAGCCCAGCGGGAGGGCGATGAGCAGTTCTTC
TRBJ1-2	TRBD1	TRBV6-5	CASSYEGTGTFYGYTF	TGTGCCAGCAGTTACGAGGGGACAGGGACCTTTTATGGCTACACCTTC
TRBJ1-4	NA	TRBV25-1	CASSRNEKLFF	TGTGCCAGCAGCCGTAATGAAAAACTGTTTTTT
TRBJ2-7	TRBD1	TRBV6-5	CASSYSKQGIYEQYF	TGTGCCAGCAGTTACTCGAAACAGGGGATCTACGAGCAGTACTTC
TRBJ1-2	NA	TRBV5-6	CASSSRGLNYGYTF	TGTGCCAGCAGCAGCAGGGGCCTGAACTATGGCTACACCTTC
TRBJ2-7	NA	TRBV11-2	CASRPIQVTYEQYF	TGTGCCAGCCGCCCTATTCAGGTCACCTACGAGCAGTACTTC
TRBJ2-1	NA	TRBV9	CASSVGSGAYNEQFF	TGTGCCAGCAGCGTAGGGTCAGGGGCCTACAATGAGCAGTTCTTC
TRBJ1-1	NA	TRBV5-8	CASSPVDWNTEAFF	TGTGCCAGCAGCCCCGTGGACTGGAACACTGAAGCTTTCTTT